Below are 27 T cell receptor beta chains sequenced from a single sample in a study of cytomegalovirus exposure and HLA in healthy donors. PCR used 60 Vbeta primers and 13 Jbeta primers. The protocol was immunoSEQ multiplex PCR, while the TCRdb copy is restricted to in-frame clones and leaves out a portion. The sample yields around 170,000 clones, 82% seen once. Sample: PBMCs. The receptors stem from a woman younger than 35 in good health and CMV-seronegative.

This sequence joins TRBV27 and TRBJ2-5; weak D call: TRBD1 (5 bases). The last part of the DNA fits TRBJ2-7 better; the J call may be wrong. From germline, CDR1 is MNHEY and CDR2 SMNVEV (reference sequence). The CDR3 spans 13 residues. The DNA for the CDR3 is TGTGCCAGCAGTCCACAGGTTTCCTACGAGCAGTACTTC. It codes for CASSPQVSYEQYF.

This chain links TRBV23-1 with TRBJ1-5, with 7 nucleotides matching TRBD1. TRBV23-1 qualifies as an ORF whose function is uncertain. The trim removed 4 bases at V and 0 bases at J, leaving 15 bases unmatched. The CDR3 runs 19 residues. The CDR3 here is CASSPMGQPDLNSNQPQHF. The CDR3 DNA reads TGCGCCAGCAGTCCTATGGGACAGCCTGACCTTAATAGCAATCAGCCCCAGCATTTT.

The CDR3: CASSLAGTGDYEQYF. For the CDR3, the DNA is TGCGCCAGCAGCTTGGCCGGGACAGGGGATTACGAGCAGTACTTC. The J gene is TRBJ2-5, the V gene TRBV5-1, with 10 bases matching TRBD1. The better agreement between TRBJ2-7 and the DNA end casts doubt on the J call. This CDR3 contains 15 residues. From germline, CDR1 is SGHRS and CDR2 YFSETQ.

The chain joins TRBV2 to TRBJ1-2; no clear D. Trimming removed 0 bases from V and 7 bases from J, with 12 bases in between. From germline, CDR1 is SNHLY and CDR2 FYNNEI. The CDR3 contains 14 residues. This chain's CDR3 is CASSEAAGIVGYTF. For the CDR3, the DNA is TGTGCCAGCAGTGAAGCGGCCGGGATTGTTGGCTACACCTTC.

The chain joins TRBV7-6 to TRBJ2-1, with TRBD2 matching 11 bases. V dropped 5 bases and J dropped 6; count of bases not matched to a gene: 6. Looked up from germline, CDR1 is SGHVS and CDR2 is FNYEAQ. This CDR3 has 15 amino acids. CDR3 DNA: TGTGCCAGCAGCGGGACTAGCGGAAGATTCAATGAGCAGTTCTTC. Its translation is CASSGTSGRFNEQFF.

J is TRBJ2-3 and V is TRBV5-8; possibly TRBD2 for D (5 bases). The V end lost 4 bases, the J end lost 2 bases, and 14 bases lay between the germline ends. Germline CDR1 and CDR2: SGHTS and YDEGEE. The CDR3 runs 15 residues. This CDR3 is CASSREGRPTDTQYF. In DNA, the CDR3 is TGTGCCAGCAGCCGGGAAGGGCGACCCACAGATACGCAGTATTTT.

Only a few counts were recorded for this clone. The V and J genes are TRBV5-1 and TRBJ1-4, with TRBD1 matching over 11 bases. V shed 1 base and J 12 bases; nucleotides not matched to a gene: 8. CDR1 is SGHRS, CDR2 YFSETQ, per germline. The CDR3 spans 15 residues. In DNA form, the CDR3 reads TGCGCCAGCAGCTTGCTCGGACAGGGGGCGGGAGAACTGTTTTTT. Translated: CASSLLGQGAGELFF.

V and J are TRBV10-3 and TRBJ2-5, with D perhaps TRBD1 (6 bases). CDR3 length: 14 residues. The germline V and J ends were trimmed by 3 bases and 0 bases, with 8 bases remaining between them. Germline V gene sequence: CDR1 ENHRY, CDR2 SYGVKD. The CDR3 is CAISERGYQETQYF. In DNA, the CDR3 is TGTGCCATCAGTGAAAGGGGGTACCAAGAGACCCAGTACTTC.

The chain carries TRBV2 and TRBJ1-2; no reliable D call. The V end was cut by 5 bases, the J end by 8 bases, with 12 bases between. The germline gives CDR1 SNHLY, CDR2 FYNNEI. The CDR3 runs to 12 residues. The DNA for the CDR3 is TGTGCCAGCAGTTCGAAGGGAGGCGGCTACACCTTC. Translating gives CASSSKGGGYTF.

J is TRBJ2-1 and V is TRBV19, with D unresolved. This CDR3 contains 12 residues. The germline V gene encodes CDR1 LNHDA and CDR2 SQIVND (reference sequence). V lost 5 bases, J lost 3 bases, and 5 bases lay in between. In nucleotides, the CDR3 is TGTGCCAGTAGTCTTATCTACAATGAGCAGTTCTTC. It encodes CASSLIYNEQFF.

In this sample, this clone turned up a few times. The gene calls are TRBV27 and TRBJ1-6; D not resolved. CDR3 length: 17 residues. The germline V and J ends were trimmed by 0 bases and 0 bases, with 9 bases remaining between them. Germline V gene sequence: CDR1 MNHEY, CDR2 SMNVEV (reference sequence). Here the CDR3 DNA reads TGTGCCAGCAGTTTATCCCCCCATAGCTCCTATAATTCACCCCTCCACTTT. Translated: CASSLSPHSSYNSPLHF.

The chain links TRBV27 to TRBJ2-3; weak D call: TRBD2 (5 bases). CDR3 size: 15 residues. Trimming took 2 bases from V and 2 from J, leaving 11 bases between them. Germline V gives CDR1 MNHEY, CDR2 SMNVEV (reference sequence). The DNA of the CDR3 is TGTGCCAGCAGTTTAATAAGCGGTTACACAGATACGCAGTATTTT. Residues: CASSLISGYTDTQYF.

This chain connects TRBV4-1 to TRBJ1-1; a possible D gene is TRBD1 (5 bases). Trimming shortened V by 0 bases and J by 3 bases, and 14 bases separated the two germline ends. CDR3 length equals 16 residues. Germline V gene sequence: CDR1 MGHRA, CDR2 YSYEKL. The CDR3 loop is CASSQDRGKRYTEAFF. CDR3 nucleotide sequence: TGCGCCAGCAGCCAAGATAGGGGAAAGAGGTACACTGAAGCTTTCTTT.

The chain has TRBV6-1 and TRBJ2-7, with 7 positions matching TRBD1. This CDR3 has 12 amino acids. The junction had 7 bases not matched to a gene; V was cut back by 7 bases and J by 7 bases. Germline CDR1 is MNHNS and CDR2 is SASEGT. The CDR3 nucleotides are TGTGCCAGCACTACAGGGGTGGGGGAGCAGTACTTC. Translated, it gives CASTTGVGEQYF.

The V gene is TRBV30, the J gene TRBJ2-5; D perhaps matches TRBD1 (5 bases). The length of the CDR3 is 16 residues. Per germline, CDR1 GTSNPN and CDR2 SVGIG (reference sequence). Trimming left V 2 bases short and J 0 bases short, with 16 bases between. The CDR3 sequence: CAWSSVDTGYQETQYF. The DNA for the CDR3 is TGTGCCTGGAGTTCAGTGGACACTGGGTACCAAGAGACCCAGTACTTC.

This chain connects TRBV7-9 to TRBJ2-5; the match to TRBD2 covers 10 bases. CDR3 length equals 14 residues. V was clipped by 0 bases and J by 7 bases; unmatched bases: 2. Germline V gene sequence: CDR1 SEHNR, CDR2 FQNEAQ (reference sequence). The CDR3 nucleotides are TGTGCCAGCAGCTTAGCGGCTAGCGGGGGGACCCAGTACTTC. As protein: CASSLAASGGTQYF. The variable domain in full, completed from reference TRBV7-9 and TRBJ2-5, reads DTGVSQNPRHKITKRGQNVTFRCDPISEHNRLYWYRQTLGQGPEFLTYFQNEAQLEKSRLLSDRFSAERPKGSFSTLEIQRTEQGDSAMYLCASSLAASGGTQYFGPGTRLLVL.

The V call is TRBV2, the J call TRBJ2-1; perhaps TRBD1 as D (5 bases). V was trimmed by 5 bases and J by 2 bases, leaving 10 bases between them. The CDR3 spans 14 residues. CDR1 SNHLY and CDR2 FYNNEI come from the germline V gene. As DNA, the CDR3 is TGTGCCAGCAGTCAGGGAAGGACCTACAATGAGCAGTTCTTC. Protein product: CASSQGRTYNEQFF.

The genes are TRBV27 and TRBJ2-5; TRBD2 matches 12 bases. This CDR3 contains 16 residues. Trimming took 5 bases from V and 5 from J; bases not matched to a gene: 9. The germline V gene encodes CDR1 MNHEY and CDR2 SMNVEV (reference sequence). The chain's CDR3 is CASSLSTSGSRETQYF. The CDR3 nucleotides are TGTGCCAGCAGTCTTTCGACTAGCGGGAGTCGGGAGACCCAGTACTTC.

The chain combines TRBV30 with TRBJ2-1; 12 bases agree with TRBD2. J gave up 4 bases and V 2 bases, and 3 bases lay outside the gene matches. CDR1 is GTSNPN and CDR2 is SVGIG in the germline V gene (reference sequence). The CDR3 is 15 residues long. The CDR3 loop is CAWSPGLAGYNEQFF. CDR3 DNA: TGTGCCTGGAGTCCGGGACTAGCGGGTTACAATGAGCAGTTCTTC. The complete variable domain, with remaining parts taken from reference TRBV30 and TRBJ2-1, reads SQTIHQWPATLVQPVGSPLSLECTVEGTSNPNLYWYRQAAGRGLQLLFYSVGIGQISSEVPQNLSASRPQDRQFILSSKKLLLSDSGFYLCAWSPGLAGYNEQFFGPGTRLTVL.

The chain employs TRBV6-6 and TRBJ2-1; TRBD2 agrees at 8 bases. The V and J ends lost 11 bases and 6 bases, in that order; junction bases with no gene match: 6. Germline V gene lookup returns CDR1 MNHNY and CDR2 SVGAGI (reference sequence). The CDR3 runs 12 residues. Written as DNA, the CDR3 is TGTGCCGGCGGGACTAGTAGCAATGAGCAGTTCTTC. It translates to CAGGTSSNEQFF.

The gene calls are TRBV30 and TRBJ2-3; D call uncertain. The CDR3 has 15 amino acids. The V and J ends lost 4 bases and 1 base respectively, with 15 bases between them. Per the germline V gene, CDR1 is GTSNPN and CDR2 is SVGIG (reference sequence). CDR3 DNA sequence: TGTGCCTGGATGTCCGCACAGTCGGGCACAGATACGCAGTATTTT. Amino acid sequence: CAWMSAQSGTDTQYF.

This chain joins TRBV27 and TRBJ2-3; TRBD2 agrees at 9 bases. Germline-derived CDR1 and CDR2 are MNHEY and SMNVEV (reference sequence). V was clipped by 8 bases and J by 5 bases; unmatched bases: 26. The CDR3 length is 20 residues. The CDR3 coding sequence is TGTGCCAGCCGTGGAACTAGCGGGCATATCGGGGCGCCAGAGTTAGATACGCAGTATTTT. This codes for CASRGTSGHIGAPELDTQYF.

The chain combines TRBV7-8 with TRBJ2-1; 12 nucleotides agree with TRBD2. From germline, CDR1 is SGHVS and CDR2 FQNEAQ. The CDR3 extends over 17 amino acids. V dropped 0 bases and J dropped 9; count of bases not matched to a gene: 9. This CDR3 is CASSLARSSGRVGEQFF. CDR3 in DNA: TGTGCCAGCAGCTTAGCGCGGTCTAGCGGGAGGGTGGGTGAGCAGTTCTTC. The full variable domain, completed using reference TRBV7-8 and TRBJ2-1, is GAGVSQSPRYKVAKRGQDVALRCDPISGHVSLFWYQQALGQGPEFLTYFQNEAQLDKSGLPSDRFFAERPEGSVSTLKIQRTQQEDSAVYLCASSLARSSGRVGEQFFGPGTRLTVL.

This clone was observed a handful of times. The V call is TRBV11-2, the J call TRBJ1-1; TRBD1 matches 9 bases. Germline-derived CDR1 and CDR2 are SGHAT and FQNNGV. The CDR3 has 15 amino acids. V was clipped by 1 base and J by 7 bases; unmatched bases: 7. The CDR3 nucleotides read TGTGCCAGCAGCTTAGTTCCCGGACAGGGGTTTGAAGCTTTCTTT. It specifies CASSLVPGQGFEAFF.

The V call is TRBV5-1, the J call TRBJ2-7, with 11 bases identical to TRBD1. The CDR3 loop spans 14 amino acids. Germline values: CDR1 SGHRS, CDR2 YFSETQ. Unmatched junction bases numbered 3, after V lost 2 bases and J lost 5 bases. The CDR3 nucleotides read TGCGCCAGCAGCTTTTGGACAGGGGGCAACGAGCAGTACTTC. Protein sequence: CASSFWTGGNEQYF.

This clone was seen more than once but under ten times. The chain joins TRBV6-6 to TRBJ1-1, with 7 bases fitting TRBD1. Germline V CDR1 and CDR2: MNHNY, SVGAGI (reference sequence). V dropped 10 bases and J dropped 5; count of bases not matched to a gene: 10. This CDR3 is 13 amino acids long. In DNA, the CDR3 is TGTGCCAATTCTCGACAGGGTGGGACTGAAGCTTTCTTT. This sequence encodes CANSRQGGTEAFF.

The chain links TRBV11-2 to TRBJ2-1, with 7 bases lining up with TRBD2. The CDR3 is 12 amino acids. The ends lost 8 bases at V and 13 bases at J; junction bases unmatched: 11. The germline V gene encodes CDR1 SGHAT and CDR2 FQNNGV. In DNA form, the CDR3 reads TGTGCCAGCGGGGATTTCCGGGACTACCAGTTCTTC. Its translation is CASGDFRDYQFF.